This T cell receptor (beta chain) emerged from a study of identical twins. TCRdb redid the calling of the 5' RACE reads with MiXCR, one entry per CDR3 protein. The sample has a few hundred thousand distinct CDR3 sequences, 20% to 25% seen once. The germline V gene has CDR1 SGHTA and CDR2 FQGNSA. The V and J ends lost 4 bases and 2 bases respectively, with 11 bases between them. The CDR3 sequence is 15 residues long. This same sample was also taken into another study, of T cells expressing NK-cell markers. From that report: Sorted CD3+CD56+NKG2C+, CD3+CD56+NKG2C- and CD3+CD56-NKG2C+ T cells supplied TCR beta repertoires. Out of eight donors sequenced, seven tested HCMV-seropositive and the remaining one seronegative. Clones of NKG2C+ T cells that had expanded were of unclear HCMV specificity.

This receptor was identified in a woman between 18 and 29 years old in good health. The chain recombines TRBV7-2 with TRBJ2-2; D tentatively reads TRBD1 or TRBD2 (5 bases each). The sequencing sample was made of CD4+ T cells sorted from blood. The CDR3 protein is CASSSGPQNTGELFF. The DNA of the CDR3 is TGTGCCAGCAGCTCGGGACCGCAAAACACCGGGGAGCTGTTTTTT. Supplemented by reference TRBV7-2 and TRBJ2-2, the full variable domain reads GAGVSQSPSNKVTEKGKDVELRCDPISGHTALYWYRQSLGQGLEFLIYFQGNSAPDKSGLPSDRFSAERTGGSVSTLTIQRTQQEDSAVYLCASSSGPQNTGELFFGEGSRLTVL.